The rows below give T cell receptor beta chains drawn from one sample of a study of cytomegalovirus exposure and HLA in healthy donors. The data were produced by immunoSEQ multiplex PCR, yet TCRdb's version contains in-frame clones alone and is incomplete. This table has around 93,000 clones, 78% appearing once. Sequencing used PBMCs. The source is a woman aged 40 to 50 in good health and CMV-seronegative. Both conserved end residues are part of each CDR3.

j_call v_call cdr3_aa
TRBJ1-6 TRBV2 CASSRQGNYNSPLHF
TRBJ2-1 TRBV19 CASSTTSRGSEQFF
TRBJ1-3 TRBV9 CASSVLQGGGNTIYF
TRBJ1-6 TRBV27 CASSLSLRVGSPLHF
TRBJ2-5 TRBV28 CASTSQETQYF
TRBJ2-7 TRBV2 CASRDLNRGLGEQYF
TRBJ2-1 TRBV4-1 CASSHPTSGRANEQFF
TRBJ2-1 TRBV9 CASSLPGGPYNEQFF
TRBJ1-5 TRBV10-2 CASSDLRVRQPQHF
TRBJ1-3 TRBV6-6 CASSYTTGQGLNTIYF
TRBJ2-7 TRBV27 CASSPSGTGEQYF
TRBJ2-7 TRBV19 CASRQAGTYEQYF
TRBJ1-2 TRBV6-1 CASRLYGYTF
TRBJ2-3 TRBV7-3 CASRLTGSSTDTQYF
TRBJ1-2 TRBV4-3 CASSQTFNYGYTF
TRBJ1-3 TRBV28 CASTGGPSGNTIYF
TRBJ1-2 TRBV18 CASSLRAATGDTYGYTF